Detailed here is one T cell receptor beta chain. The antigen is undetermined. From germline, CDR1 is DFQATT and CDR2 SNEGSKA (reference sequence). The CDR3 loop spans 13 amino acids. The germline V and J ends were trimmed by 6 bases and 5 bases, with 16 bases remaining between them. One entry per CDR3 protein results from TCRdb running MiXCR on the RT-PCR reads. Among about 240,000 distinct CDR3 sequences listed, 10% to 15% were seen once. The entry originates in a study of response to subunit inactivated influenza vaccine. Study-wide points: A suggestion made by the authors is that each seasonal influenza vaccination recruits few new T cells.

V gene TRBV20-1 combines with J gene TRBJ1-2; D may be TRBD1 (5 bases). This TCR came from a man aged 50-60 years who received an inactivated influenza vaccine. Here the sequenced sample was non-naive T cells sorted from PBMCs, taken around 15 days before vaccination. Here the CDR3 reads CSARQFGLYGYTF. In nucleotides, the CDR3 is TGCAGTGCCAGACAGTTTGGCTTATATGGCTACACCTTC.